This T cell receptor beta chain came from a study of cytomegalovirus exposure and HLA in healthy donors. It was with 60 Vbeta and 13 Jbeta primers that the PCR ran. The table came from immunoSEQ multiplex PCR; TCRdb's copy has only in-frame clones and leaves some out. The sample records 150,000 or so clones, over 60% being singletons. This clone turned up a few times. Germline-derived CDR1 and CDR2 are SQVTM and ANQGSEA. V dropped 6 bases and J dropped 5; count of bases not matched to a gene: 6. The CDR3 is 13 amino acids. This chain uses TRBV29-1 with TRBJ2-2; 7 bases align to TRBD2. Material for sequencing was PBMCs. This receptor was obtained from a woman in her 30s in good health and CMV-seronegative. In DNA, the CDR3 is TGCAGCGTCAATGTGGGGGGGACCGGGGAGCTGTTTTTT. The encoded protein is CSVNVGGTGELFF.